This T cell receptor (beta chain) was obtained from a study of cytotoxic CD8 clonotypes in ibrutinib-treated CLL (dated by TCRdb to the early 2020s). Describing the broader study: The cohort included roughly 15 treatment-naive and fewer than 12 relapsed/refractory patients; 17 were IGHV unmutated. Response samples were taken after a median of approximately 13 months on treatment, ranging from about 6 to 36 months. Longitudinal samples were available for about 30% of the 86 trial participants. Samples averaged about 260,000 productive templates and about 94,000 productive rearrangements. Responses were partial in around 25 patients and complete in 2; after median approximately 69 months follow-up, about 14 stayed in remission and 12 progressed. Cryopreserved peripheral blood mononuclear cells were collected before treatment, at response, and at either disease progression or sustained remission.

Broad study findings and their caveats: At ibrutinib response clonality went up, during sustained remission it held steady, and at progression it dropped back toward baseline. Public clonotypes were rare and either contracted or stayed stable during treatment, and the rise in clonality at ibrutinib response reflected the expansion of private clonotypes. Sampling times were not matched between sustained-remission and progressing patients, and lymph node repertoires were not studied. At baseline, clonality was higher than in age-matched healthy donors and showed a strong correlation with circulating CD8+ T-cell counts.

The CDR3 has 15 amino acids, counting the end cysteine and phenylalanine. Solely the CDR3 DNA is kept, with 45 bases framed from the first base. V was cut back by 9 bases and J by 7 bases, leaving a gap of 22 bases between them. The germline V gene (reference sequence) provides CDR1 SEHNR and CDR2 FQNEAQ. For TCR beta library preparation, approximately 2 micrograms of genomic DNA was extracted from cryopreserved PBMCs. Longitudinal blood samples from CLL patients on ibrutinib monotherapy were analyzed using high-throughput TCR beta sequencing. The patients took part in an open-label, single-center phase 2 trial of ibrutinib monotherapy. On this clone: Its binding antigen is unknown. Base qualities were left out, and no much larger clone turns up one base away.

On a MiSeq, deep resolution sequencing aimed for a depth between 1 in 1 million and 1 in 200,000 T cells, with each clonotype covered around 9.2x on average. The immunoSEQ hsTCRB Kit was used to generate TCR beta libraries. The published analysis was carried out like this. ImmunoSEQ Data Assistant and ImmunoSEQ Analyzer were used for data analysis, and V, D and J genes were assigned according to IMGT definitions. Clonality, which ranges from 0 to 1, was calculated as one minus the normalized Shannon entropy of productive rearrangement frequencies. Only overrepresented clonotypes making up at least 0.05% of the repertoire of each patient were included in the public clonotype analysis. Around 13 age-matched healthy donor repertoires from immuneACCESS were used as controls for clonality. Not all clones reach the TCRdb copy of this immuneACCESS table, which keeps in-frame sequences only. Checked studies attribute under half of the gap to unresolved V genes and leave the rest unexplained. V, J and clone size reflect that table, while D and trimming were determined from the DNA. This sample gives about 6,700 clones in total; 70% to 75% of them show up just once. The ten biggest clones cover less than 30% of the sample.

The receptor chain draws on TRBV7-9 and TRBJ1-5; the best D guess is TRBD1, with 6 bases matching. The origin of this receptor is a human donor with chronic lymphocytic leukemia. The sequences come from PBMCs, collected before ibrutinib treatment. The CDR3 in this case is CARYETGKGIQPQHF. The nucleotide sequence is TGTGCCAGGTACGAAACAGGGAAAGGGATACAGCCCCAGCATTTT.